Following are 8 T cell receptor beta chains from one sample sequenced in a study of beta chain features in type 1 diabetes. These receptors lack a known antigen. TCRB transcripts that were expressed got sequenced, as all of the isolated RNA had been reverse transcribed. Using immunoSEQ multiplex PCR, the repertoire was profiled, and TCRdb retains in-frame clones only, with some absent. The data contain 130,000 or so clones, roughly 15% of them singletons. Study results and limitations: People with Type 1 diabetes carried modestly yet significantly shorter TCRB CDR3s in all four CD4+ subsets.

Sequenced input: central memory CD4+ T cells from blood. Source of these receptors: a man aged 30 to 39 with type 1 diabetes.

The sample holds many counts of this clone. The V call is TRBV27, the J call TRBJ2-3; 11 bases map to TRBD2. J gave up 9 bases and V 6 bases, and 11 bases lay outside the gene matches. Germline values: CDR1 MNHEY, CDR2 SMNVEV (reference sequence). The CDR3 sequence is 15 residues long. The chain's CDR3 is CASSPLAGAWITQYF. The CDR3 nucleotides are TGTGCCAGCAGCCCACTAGCGGGGGCCTGGATAACGCAGTATTTT.

The chain's CDR3 is CASSLESPSGGGDTQYF. The CDR3, as DNA: TGTGCCAGCAGCTTAGAGTCACCTTCGGGGGGAGGAGATACGCAGTATTTT. The chain links TRBV7-2 to TRBJ2-3; TRBD2 aligns across 7 bases. This CDR3 is 17 amino acids long. Germline values: CDR1 SGHTA, CDR2 FQGNSA. Trimming cost V 1 base and J 5 bases; bases outside gene matches: 12.

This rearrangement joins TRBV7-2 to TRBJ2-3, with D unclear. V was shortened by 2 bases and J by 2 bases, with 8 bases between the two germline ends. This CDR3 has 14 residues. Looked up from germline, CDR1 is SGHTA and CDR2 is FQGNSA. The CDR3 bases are TGTGCCAGCAGCTTATTGGCGTACACAGATACGCAGTATTTT. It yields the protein CASSLLAYTDTQYF.

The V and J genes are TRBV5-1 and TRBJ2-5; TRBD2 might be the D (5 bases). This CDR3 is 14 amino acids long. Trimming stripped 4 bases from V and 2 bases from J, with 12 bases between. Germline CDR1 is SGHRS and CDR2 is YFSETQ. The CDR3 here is CASSATGRQETQYF. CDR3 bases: TGCGCCAGCAGCGCCACGGGGAGACAAGAGACCCAGTACTTC.

The CDR3 reads CASSLETAGVYYEQYF. The CDR3 bases are TGTGCCAGCAGCTTAGAAACAGCGGGGGTATACTACGAGCAGTACTTC. The gene calls are TRBV11-2 and TRBJ2-7, with TRBD2 matching over 8 bases. Germline CDR1 and CDR2: SGHAT and FQNNGV. J gave up 3 bases and V 0 bases, and 7 bases lay outside the gene matches. The CDR3 covers 16 residues.

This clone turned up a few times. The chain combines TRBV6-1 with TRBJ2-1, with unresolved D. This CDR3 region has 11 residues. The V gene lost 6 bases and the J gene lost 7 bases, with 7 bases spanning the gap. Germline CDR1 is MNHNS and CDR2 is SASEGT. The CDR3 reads CASSLLNEQFF. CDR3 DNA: TGTGCCAGCAGCCTATTAAATGAGCAGTTCTTC.

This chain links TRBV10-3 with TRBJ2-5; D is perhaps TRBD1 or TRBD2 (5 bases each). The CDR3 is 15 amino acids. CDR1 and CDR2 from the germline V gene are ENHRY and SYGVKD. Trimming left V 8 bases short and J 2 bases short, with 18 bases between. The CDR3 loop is CAIGGRGSSQETQYF. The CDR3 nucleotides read TGTGCCATCGGGGGACGCGGCAGTTCACAAGAGACCCAGTACTTC.

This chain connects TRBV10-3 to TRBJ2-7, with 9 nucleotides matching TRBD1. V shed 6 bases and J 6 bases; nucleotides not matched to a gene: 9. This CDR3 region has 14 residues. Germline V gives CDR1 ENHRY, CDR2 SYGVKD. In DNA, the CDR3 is TGTGCCATCAGGGGACAGGGTAGCAGAGGCGAGCAGTACTTC. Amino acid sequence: CAIRGQGSRGEQYF.